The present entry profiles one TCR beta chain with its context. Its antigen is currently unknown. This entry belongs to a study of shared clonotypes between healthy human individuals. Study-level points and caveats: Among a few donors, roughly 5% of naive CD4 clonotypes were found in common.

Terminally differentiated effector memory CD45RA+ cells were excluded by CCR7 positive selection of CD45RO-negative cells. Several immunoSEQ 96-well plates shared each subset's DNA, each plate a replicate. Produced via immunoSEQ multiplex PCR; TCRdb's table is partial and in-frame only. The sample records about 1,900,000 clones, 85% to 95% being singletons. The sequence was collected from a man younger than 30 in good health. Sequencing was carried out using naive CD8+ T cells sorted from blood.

In DNA, the CDR3 is TGTGCCAGCAGCCATCGGGACAGACCTAACTATGGCTACACCTTC. Its translation: CASSHRDRPNYGYTF. This rearrangement joins TRBV7-9 to TRBJ1-2; 7 nucleotides match TRBD1. Germline trimming cut 5 bases from V and 0 bases from J; bases unmatched to any gene: 6. Germline V lookup: CDR1 SEHNR, CDR2 FQNEAQ (reference sequence). The CDR3 is made up of 15 amino acids.